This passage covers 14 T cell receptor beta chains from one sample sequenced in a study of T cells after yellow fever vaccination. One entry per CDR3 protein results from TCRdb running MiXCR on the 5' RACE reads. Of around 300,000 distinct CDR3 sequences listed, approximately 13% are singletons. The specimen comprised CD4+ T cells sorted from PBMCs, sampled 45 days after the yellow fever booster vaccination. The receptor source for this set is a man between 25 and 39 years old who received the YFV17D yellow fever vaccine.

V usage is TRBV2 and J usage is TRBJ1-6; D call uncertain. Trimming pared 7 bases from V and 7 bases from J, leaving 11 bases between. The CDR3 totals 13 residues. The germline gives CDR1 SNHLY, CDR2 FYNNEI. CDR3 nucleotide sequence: TGTGCCAGCAATTTGGAGAGGAATTCACCCCTCCACTTT. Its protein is CASNLERNSPLHF.

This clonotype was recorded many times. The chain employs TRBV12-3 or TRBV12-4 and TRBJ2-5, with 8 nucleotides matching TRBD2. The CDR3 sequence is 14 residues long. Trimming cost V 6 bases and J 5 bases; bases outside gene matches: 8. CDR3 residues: CASSQAGVRETQYF. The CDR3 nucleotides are TGTGCCAGCAGCCAAGCGGGAGTCAGGGAGACCCAGTACTTC.

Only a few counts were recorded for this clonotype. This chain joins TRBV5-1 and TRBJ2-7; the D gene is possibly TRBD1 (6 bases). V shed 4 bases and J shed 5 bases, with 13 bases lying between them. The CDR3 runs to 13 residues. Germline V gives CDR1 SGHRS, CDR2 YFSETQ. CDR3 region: CASSRGTGNEQYF. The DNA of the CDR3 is TGCGCCAGCAGCAGGGGAACAGGGAACGAGCAGTACTTC.

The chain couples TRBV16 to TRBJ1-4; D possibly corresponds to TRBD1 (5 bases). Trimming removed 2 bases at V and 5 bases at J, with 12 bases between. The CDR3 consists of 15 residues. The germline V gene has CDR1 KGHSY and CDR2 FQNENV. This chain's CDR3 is CASSQARGSNEKLFF. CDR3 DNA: TGTGCCAGCAGCCAAGCCCGGGGCTCCAATGAAAAACTGTTTTTT.

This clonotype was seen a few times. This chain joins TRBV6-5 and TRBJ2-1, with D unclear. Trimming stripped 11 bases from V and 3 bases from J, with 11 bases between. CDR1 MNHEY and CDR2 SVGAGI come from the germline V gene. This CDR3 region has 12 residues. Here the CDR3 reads CAAGDIYNEQFF. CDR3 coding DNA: TGTGCCGCTGGGGATATCTACAATGAGCAGTTCTTC.

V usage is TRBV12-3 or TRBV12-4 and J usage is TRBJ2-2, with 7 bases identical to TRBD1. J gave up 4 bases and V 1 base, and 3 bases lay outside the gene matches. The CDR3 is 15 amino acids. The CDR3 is CASSLGSGGTGELFF. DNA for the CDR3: TGTGCCAGCAGTTTAGGCTCAGGGGGCACCGGGGAGCTGTTTTTT.

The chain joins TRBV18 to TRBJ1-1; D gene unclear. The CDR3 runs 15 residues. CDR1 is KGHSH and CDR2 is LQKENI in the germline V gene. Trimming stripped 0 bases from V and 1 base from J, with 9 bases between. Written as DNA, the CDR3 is TGTGCCAGCTCACCACCCAGCCGGACGAACACTGAAGCTTTCTTT. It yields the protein CASSPPSRTNTEAFF.

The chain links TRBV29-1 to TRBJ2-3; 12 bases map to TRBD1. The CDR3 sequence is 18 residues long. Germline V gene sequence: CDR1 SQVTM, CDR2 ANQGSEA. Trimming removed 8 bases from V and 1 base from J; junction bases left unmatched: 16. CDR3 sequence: CSSWDRGLGWTGTDTQYF. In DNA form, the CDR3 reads TGCAGCTCCTGGGACAGGGGGCTTGGGTGGACCGGCACAGATACGCAGTATTTT.

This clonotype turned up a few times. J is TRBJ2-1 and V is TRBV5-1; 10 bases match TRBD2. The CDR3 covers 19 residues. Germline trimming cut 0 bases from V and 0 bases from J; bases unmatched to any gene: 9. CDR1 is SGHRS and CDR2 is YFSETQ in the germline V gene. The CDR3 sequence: CASSLAGLAGAYSYNEQFF. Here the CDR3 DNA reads TGCGCCAGCAGCTTGGCCGGGCTAGCGGGAGCTTACTCCTACAATGAGCAGTTCTTC.

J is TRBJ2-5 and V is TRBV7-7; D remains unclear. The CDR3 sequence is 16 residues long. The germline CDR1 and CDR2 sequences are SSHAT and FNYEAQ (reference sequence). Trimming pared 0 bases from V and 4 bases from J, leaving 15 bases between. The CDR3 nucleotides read TGTGCCAGCAGCTTAGCGGCCCCAGGCGCAGGAGAGACCCAGTACTTC. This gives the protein CASSLAAPGAGETQYF.

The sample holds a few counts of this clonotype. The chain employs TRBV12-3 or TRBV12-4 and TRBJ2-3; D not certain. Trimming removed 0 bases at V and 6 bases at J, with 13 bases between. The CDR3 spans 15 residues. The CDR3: CASSLARLHGDTQYF. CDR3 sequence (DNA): TGTGCCAGCAGTTTAGCGCGGCTCCACGGGGATACGCAGTATTTT.

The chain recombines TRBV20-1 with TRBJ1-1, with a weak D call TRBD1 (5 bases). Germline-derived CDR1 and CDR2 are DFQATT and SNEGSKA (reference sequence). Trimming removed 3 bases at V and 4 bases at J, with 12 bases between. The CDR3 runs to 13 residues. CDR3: CSASRGVSTEAFF. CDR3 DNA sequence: TGCAGTGCTAGCCGAGGGGTTAGCACTGAAGCTTTCTTT.

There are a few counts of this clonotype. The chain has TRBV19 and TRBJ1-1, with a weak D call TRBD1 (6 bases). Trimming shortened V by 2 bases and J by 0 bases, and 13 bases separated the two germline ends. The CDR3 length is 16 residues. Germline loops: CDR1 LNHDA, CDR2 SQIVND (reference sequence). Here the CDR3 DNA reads TGTGCCAGTAGTATATTTGGGGGCAGTCTGAACACTGAAGCTTTCTTT. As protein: CASSIFGGSLNTEAFF.

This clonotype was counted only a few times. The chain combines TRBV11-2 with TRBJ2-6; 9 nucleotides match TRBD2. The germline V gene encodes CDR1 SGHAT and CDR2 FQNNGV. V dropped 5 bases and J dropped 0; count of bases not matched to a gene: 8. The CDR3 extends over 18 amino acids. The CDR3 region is CASSPYSGRGSGANVLTF. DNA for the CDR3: TGTGCCAGCAGCCCCTATAGCGGGAGAGGCTCTGGGGCCAACGTCCTGACTTTC.